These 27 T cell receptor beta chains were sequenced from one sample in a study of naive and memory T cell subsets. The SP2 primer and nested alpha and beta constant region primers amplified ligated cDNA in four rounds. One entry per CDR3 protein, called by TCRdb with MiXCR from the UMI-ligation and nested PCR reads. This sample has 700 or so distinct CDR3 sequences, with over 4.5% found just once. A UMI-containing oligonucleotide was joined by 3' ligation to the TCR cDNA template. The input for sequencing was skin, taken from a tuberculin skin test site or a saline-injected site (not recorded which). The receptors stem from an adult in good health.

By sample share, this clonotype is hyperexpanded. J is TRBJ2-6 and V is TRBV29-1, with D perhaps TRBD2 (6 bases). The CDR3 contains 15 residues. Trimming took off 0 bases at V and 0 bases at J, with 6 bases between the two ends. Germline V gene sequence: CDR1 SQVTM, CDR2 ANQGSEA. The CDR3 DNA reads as TGCAGCGTTGAAGAGGGGGGCTCTGGGGCCAACGTCCTGACTTTC. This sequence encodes CSVEEGGSGANVLTF.

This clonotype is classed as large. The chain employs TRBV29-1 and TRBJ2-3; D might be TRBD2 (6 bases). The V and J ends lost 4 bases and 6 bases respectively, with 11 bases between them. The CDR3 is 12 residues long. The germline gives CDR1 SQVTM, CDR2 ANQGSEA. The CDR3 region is CSVVSAGDTQYF. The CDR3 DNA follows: TGCAGCGTTGTTAGCGCGGGGGATACGCAGTATTTT.

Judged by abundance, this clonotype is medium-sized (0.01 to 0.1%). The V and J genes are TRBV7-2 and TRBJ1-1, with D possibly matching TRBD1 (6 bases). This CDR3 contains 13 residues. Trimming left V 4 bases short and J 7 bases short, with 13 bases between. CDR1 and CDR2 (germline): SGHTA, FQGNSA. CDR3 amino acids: CASSSQGYGEAFF. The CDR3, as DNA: TGTGCCAGCAGCTCACAGGGATATGGTGAAGCTTTCTTT.

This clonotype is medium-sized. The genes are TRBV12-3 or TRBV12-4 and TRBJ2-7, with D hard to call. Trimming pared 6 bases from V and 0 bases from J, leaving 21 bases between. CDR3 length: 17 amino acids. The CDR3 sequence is CASSISYEREYSYEQYF. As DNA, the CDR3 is TGTGCCAGCAGCATAAGCTACGAGCGCGAGTACTCCTACGAGCAGTACTTC.

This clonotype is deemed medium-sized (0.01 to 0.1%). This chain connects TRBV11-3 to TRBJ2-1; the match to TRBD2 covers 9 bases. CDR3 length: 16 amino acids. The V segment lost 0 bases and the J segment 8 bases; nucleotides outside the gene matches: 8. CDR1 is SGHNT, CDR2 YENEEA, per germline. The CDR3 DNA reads TGTGCCAGCAGCTTAGATGGGCGGGAGGGCCGCGATGAGCAGTTCTTC. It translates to CASSLDGREGRDEQFF.

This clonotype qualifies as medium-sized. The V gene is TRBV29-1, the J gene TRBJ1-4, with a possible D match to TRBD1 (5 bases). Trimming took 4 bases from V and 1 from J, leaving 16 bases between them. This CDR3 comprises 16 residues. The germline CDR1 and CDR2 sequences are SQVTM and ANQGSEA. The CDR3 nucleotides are TGCAGCGTTGGAGGAGCCCCAGGGAGAACTAATGAAAAACTGTTTTTT. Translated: CSVGGAPGRTNEKLFF.

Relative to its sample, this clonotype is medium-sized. The CDR3 coding sequence is TGTGCCAGCGTACGACAGGGAGCAGTGAACACTGAAGCTTTCTTT. Translating gives CASVRQGAVNTEAFF. This chain uses TRBV7-4 with TRBJ1-1; 7 nucleotides match TRBD1. In germline, CDR1 is SGHVT, CDR2 SQSDAQ. The CDR3 loop spans 15 amino acids. J lost 0 bases, V lost 8 bases, and 9 bases had no gene match.

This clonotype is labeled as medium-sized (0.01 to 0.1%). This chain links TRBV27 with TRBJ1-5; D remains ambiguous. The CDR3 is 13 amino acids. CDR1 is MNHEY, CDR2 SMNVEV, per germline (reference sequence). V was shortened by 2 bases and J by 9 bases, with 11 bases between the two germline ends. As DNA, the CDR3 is TGTGCCAGCAGTTTAACAGTTCCATGGCCCCAGCATTTT. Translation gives CASSLTVPWPQHF.

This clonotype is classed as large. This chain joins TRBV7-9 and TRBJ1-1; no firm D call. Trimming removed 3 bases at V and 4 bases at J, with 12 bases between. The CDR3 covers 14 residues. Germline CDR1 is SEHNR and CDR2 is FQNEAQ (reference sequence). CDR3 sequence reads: CASSLEASGTEAFF. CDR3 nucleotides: TGTGCCAGCAGCTTGGAGGCAAGTGGCACTGAAGCTTTCTTT.

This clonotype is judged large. CDR3 protein: CSASRSGGHYEQFF. The DNA of the CDR3 is TGCAGTGCTAGTAGGTCGGGAGGGCACTATGAGCAGTTCTTC. The V gene is TRBV20-1, the J gene TRBJ2-1; 8 bases agree with TRBD2. The V segment lost 3 bases and the J segment 8 bases; nucleotides outside the gene matches: 9. Germline assignment: CDR1 DFQATT and CDR2 SNEGSKA (reference sequence). The CDR3 length is 14 residues.

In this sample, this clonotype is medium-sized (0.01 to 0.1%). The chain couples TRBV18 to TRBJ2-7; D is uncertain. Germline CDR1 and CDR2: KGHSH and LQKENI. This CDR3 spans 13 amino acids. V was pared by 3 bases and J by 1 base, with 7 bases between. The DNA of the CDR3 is TGTGCCAGCTCACCGATATTATCCTACGAGCAGTACTTC. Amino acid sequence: CASSPILSYEQYF.

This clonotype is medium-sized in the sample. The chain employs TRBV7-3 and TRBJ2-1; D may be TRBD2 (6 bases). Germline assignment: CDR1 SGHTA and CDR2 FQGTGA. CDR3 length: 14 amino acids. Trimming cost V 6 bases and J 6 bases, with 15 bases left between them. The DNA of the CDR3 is TGTGCCAGCAGTGGAGGGCTCGTAGGCAATGAGCAGTTCTTC. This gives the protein CASSGGLVGNEQFF. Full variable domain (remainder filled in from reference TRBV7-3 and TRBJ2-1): GAGVSQTPSNKVTEKGKYVELRCDPISGHTALYWYRQSLGQGPEFLIYFQGTGAADDSGLPNDRFFAVRPEGSVSTLKIQRTERGDSAVYLCASSGGLVGNEQFFGPGTRLTVL.

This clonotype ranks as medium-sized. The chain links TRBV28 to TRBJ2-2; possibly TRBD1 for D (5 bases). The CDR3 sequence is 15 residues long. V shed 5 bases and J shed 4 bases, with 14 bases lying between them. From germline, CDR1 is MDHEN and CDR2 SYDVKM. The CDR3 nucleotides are TGTGCCAGCAGTACCTTTACGACAGCCACCGGGGAGCTGTTTTTT. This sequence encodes CASSTFTTATGELFF.

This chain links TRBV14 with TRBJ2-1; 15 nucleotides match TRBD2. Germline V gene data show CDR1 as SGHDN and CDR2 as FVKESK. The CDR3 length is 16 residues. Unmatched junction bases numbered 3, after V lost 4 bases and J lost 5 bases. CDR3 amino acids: CASSPRTSGRDNEQFF. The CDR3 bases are TGTGCCAGCAGCCCCCGGACTAGCGGGAGGGACAATGAGCAGTTCTTC.

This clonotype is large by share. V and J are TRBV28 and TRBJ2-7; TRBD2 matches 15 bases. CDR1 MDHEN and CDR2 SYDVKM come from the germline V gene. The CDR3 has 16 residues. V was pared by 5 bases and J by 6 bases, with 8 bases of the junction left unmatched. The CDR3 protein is CASSTVQGLAGGEQYF. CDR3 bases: TGTGCCAGCAGTACCGTTCAGGGACTAGCGGGGGGCGAGCAGTACTTC.

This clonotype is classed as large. The CDR3 DNA sequence: TGTGCCAGCAGTCCTCGATTCTATGAGCAGTTCTTC. Amino acid sequence: CASSPRFYEQFF. The chain recombines TRBV28 with TRBJ2-1; D gene uncertain. The CDR3 runs to 12 residues. V shed 5 bases and J shed 8 bases, with 10 bases lying between them. Looked up from germline, CDR1 is MDHEN and CDR2 is SYDVKM. Based on the CDR3 plus reference TRBV28 and TRBJ2-1, the full variable domain is DVKVTQSSRYLVKRTGEKVFLECVQDMDHENMFWYRQDPGLGLRLIYFSYDVKMKEKGDIPEGYSVSREKKERFSLILESASTNQTSMYLCASSPRFYEQFFGPGTRLTVL.

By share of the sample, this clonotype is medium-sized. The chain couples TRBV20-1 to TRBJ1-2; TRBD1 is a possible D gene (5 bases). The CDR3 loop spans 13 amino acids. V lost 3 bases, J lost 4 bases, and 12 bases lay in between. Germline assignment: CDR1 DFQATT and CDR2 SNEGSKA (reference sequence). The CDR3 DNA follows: TGCAGTGCTAGTCAGGGAGTCGGCTATGGCTACACCTTC. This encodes CSASQGVGYGYTF.

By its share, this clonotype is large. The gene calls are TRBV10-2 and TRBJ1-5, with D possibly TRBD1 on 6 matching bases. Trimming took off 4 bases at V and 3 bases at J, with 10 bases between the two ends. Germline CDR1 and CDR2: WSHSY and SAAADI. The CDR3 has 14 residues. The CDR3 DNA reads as TGCGCCAGCAGTGGAAGACAGGACAATCAGCCCCAGCATTTT. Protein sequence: CASSGRQDNQPQHF.

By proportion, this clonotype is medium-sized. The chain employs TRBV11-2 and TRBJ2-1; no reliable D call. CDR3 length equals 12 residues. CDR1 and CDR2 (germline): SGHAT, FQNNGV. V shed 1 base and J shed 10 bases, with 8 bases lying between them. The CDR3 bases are TGTGCCAGCAGCTTAGGTCTGAGCGAGCAGTTCTTC. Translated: CASSLGLSEQFF.

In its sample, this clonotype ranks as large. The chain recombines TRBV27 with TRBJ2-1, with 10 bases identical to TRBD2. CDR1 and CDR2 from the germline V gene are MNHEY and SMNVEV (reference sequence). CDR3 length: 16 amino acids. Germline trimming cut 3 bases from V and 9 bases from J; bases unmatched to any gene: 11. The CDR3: CASSLPSSGSFSEQFF. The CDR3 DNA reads TGTGCCAGCAGTTTGCCCTCTAGCGGGAGTTTTAGTGAGCAGTTCTTC.

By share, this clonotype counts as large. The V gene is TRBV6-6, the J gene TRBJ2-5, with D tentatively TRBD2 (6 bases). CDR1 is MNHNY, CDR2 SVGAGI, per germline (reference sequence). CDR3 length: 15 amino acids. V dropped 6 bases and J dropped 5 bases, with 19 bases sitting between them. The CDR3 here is CASRASATSQETQYF. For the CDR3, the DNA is TGTGCCAGCAGGGCTAGCGCTACATCCCAGGAGACCCAGTACTTC.

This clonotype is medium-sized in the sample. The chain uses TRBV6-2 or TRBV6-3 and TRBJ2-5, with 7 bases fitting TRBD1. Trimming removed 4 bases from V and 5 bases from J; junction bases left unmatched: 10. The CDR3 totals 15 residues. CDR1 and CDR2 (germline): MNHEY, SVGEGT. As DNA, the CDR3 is TGTGCCAGCAGTTCCCCTCAGGGACAGCAGGAGACCCAGTACTTC. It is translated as CASSSPQGQQETQYF.

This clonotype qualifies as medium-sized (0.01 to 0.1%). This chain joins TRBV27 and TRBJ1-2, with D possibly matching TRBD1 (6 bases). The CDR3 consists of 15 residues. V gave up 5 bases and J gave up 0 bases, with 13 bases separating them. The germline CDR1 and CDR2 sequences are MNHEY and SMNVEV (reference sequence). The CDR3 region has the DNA TGTGCCAGCAGTCGATTAGACAGGACTAACTATGGCTACACCTTC. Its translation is CASSRLDRTNYGYTF.

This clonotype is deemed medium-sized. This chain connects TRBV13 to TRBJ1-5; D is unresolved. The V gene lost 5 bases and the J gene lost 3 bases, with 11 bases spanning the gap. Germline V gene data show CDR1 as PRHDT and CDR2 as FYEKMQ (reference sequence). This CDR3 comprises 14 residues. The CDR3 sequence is CASSLGKNNQPQHF. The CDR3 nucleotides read TGTGCCAGCAGCCTGGGCAAAAACAATCAGCCCCAGCATTTT.

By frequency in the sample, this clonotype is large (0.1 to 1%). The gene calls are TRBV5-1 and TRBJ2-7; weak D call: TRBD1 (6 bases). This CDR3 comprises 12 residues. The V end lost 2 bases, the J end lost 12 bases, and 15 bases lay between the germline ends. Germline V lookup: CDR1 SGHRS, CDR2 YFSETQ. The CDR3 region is CASSLSTGPPYF. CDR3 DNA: TGCGCCAGCAGCTTATCGACAGGACCTCCGTACTTC.

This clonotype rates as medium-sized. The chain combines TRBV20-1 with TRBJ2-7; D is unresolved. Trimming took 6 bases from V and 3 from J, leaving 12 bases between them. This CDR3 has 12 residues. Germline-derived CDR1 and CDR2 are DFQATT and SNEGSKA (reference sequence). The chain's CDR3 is CSAKVVLYEQYF. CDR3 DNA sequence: TGCAGTGCAAAGGTTGTCCTCTACGAGCAGTACTTC.

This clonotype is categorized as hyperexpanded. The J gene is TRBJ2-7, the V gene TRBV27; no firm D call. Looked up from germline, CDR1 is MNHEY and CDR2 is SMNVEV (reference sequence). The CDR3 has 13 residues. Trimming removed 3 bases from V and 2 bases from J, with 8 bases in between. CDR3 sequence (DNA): TGTGCCAGCAGTTTGACGGTCGCCTACGAGCAGTACTTC. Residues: CASSLTVAYEQYF.